Below, 2 T cell receptor beta chains from the same sample are listed, as sequenced in a study of cytomegalovirus exposure and HLA in healthy donors. The PCR used 60 Vbeta and 13 Jbeta primers. Sequencing used immunoSEQ multiplex PCR; TCRdb keeps in-frame clones, though not all of them. The sample lists around 200,000 clones, 80% occurring once. Sequenced material: PBMCs. The receptors derive from a boy between 10 and 17 years old in good health and CMV-seronegative.

The CDR3 DNA follows: TGTGCCTGGAGAGATTACGGGACACCTAAGGCCTACGAGCAGTACTTC. This gives the protein CAWRDYGTPKAYEQYF. V is TRBV30 and J is TRBJ2-7; maybe TRBD1 (6 bases). The germline gives CDR1 GTSNPN, CDR2 SVGIG (reference sequence). Trimming cost V 3 bases and J 2 bases, with 20 bases left between them. The CDR3 covers 16 residues.

The CDR3 coding sequence is TGTGCCAGTAAATCTAGCGGGGGGCCTAATACGCAGTATTTT. Protein: CASKSSGGPNTQYF. The gene calls are TRBV19 and TRBJ2-3, with 11 nucleotides matching TRBD2. Germline trimming cut 7 bases from V and 7 bases from J; bases unmatched to any gene: 7. The germline V gene encodes CDR1 LNHDA and CDR2 SQIVND (reference sequence). This CDR3 contains 14 residues.